This T cell receptor beta chain emerged from a study of T cells after yellow fever vaccination. Across the study: Some fractions had low cell numbers, and these were prepared with SMART-Seq v4 Ultra Low Input.

One entry per CDR3 protein, called by TCRdb with MiXCR from the 5' RACE reads. The profile shows some 400,000 distinct CDR3 sequences, around 20% of them singletons. Notes on this clonotype: Its antigen is not known.

General study points: Reappearance after the booster was observed for most primary-vaccination clones (about 95% CD4, less than 90% CD8). A limited proportion of clonotypes was detected within both the CD4 and CD8 compartments.

Germline CDR1 reads SGHTA; CDR2 reads FQGNSA. This CDR3 region has 15 residues. Deletions cut 1 base from V and 5 bases from J, with 12 bases between. V is TRBV7-2 and J is TRBJ1-5; D is perhaps TRBD1 (6 bases). This clonotype was obtained from a young man who received the YFV17D yellow fever vaccine. The material was PBMCs, obtained before the yellow fever booster vaccination. The CDR3 loop is CASSLVSGADQPQHF. The CDR3 DNA follows: TGTGCCAGCAGCTTAGTATCGGGGGCCGATCAGCCCCAGCATTTT.